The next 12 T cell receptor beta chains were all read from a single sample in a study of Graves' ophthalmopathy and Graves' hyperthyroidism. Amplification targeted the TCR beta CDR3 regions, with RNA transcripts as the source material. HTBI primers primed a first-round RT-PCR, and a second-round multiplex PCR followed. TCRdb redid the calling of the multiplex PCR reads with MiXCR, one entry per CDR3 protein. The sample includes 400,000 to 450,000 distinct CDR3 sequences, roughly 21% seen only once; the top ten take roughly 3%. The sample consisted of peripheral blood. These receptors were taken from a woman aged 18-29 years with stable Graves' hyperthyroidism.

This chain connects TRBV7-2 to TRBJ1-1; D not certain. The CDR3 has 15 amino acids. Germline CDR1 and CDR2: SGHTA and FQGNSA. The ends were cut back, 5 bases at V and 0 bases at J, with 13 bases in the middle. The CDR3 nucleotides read TGTGCCAGCAGCAATAACAAGTTCATGAACACTGAAGCTTTCTTT. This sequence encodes CASSNNKFMNTEAFF.

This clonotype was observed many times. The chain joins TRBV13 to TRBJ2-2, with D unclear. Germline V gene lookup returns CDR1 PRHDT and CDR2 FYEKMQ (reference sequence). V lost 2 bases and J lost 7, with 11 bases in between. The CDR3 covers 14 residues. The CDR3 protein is CASSLRLTDGELFF. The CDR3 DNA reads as TGTGCCAGCAGCTTACGTCTCACGGACGGGGAGCTGTTTTTT.

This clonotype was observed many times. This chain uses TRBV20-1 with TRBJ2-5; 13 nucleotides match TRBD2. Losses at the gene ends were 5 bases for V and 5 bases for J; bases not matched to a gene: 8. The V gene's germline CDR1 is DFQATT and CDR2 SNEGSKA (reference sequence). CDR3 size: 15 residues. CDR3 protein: CSAGLAGASGETQYF. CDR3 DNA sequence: TGCAGTGCTGGACTAGCGGGAGCCTCAGGGGAGACCCAGTACTTC.

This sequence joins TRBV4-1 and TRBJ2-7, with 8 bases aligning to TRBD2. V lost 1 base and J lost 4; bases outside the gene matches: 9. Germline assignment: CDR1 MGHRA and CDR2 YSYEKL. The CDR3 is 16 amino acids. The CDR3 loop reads CASSQGLAGKLYEQYF. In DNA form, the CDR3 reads TGCGCCAGCAGCCAAGGTTTAGCGGGGAAATTGTACGAGCAGTACTTC.

In DNA, the CDR3 is TGTGCCAGCAGTTTTGCGGGAGGGCGCCAGGAGACCCAGTACTTC. Translated: CASSFAGGRQETQYF. The chain recombines TRBV12-3 or TRBV12-4 with TRBJ2-5; TRBD2 agrees at 9 bases. The CDR3 extends over 15 amino acids. V lost 3 bases to trimming and J lost 5 bases; unmatched junction nucleotides: 7.

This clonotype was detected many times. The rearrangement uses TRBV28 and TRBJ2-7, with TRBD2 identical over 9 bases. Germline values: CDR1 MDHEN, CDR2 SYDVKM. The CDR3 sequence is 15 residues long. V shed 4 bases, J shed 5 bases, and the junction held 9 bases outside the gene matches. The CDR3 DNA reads TGTGCCAGCAGTTCCTCTAGCGGGGCCCGTGACGAGCAGTACTTC. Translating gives CASSSSSGARDEQYF. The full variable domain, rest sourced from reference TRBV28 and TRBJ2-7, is DVKVTQSSRYLVKRTGEKVFLECVQDMDHENMFWYRQDPGLGLRLIYFSYDVKMKEKGDIPEGYSVSREKKERFSLILESASTNQTSMYLCASSSSSGARDEQYFGPGTRLTVT.

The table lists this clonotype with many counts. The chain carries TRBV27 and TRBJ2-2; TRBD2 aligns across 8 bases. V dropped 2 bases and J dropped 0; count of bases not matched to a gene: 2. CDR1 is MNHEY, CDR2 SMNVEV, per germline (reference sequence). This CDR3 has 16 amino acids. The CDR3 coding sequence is TGTGCCAGCAGTTTACTAGCGGGCGCGAACACCGGGGAGCTGTTTTTT. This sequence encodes CASSLLAGANTGELFF.

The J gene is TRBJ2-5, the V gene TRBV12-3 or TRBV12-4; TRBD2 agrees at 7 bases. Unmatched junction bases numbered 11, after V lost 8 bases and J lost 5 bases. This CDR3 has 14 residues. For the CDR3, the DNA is TGTGCCAGCTTCTCCGGCGGTAGCGGGGAGACCCAGTACTTC. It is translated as CASFSGGSGETQYF.

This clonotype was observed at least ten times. CDR3 nucleotide sequence: TGCGCCAGCAGCAGGGCAGGGGTCGACGAGCAGTACTTC. As protein: CASSRAGVDEQYF. This chain connects TRBV5-1 to TRBJ2-7, with TRBD1 as a possible D gene (6 bases). CDR3 length: 13 amino acids. Deletions cut 4 bases from V and 5 bases from J, with 13 bases between. CDR1 and CDR2 (germline): SGHRS, YFSETQ.

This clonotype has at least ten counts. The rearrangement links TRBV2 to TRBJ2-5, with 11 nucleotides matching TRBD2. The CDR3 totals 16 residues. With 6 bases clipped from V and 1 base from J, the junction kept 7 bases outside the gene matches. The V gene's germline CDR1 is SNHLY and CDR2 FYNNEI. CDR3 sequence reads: CASRGGLAGFQETQYF. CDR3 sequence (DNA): TGTGCCAGCAGGGGAGGACTAGCGGGTTTCCAAGAGACCCAGTACTTC.

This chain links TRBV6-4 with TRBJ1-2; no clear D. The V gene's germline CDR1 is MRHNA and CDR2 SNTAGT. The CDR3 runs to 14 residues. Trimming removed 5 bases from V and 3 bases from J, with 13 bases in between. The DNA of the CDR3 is TGTGCCAGCAGTTACGTCGATCAGTACTATGGCTACACCTTC. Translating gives CASSYVDQYYGYTF.

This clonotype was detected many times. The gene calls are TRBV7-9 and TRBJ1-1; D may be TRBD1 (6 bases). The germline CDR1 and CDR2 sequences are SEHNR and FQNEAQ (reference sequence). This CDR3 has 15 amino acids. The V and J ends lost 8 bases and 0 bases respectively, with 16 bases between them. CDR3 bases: TGTGCCAGCCAGACGCCCGACAGGATGAACACTGAAGCTTTCTTT. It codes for CASQTPDRMNTEAFF. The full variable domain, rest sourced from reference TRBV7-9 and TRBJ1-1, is DTGVSQNPRHKITKRGQNVTFRCDPISEHNRLYWYRQTLGQGPEFLTYFQNEAQLEKSRLLSDRFSAERPKGSFSTLEIQRTEQGDSAMYLCASQTPDRMNTEAFFGQGTRLTVV.